The rows below give T cell receptor beta chains drawn from one sample of a study of blood T cells in healthy people across ages. TCRdb recomputed calls from the 5' RACE reads with MiXCR, one row per CDR3 protein. The sample has about 1,400,000 distinct CDR3 sequences; roughly 64% are singletons. Material for sequencing was blood. These receptors all stem from a young man in good health. Each CDR3 is given with its conserved first and last residue. The D gene is left open where the match is weak. Size is omitted from some rows. Given values are once, few, many or a class for expanded clones.

V gene: TRBV7-9; J gene: TRBJ2-2; clone size: NA; D gene: TRBD2; CDR3 DNA: TGTGCCAGCACCGCGGGACTAGCGGGAGCCGGGGAGCTGTTTTTT; CDR3 protein: CASTAGLAGAGELFF
V gene: TRBV7-2; J gene: TRBJ1-5; clone size: once; D gene: NA; CDR3 DNA: TGTGCCAGCAGCTTAGCCCACTACAATCAGCCCCAGCATTTT; CDR3 protein: CASSLAHYNQPQHF
V gene: TRBV6-2/TRBV6-3; J gene: TRBJ2-7; clone size: NA; D gene: NA; CDR3 DNA: TGTGCCAGCAGTGACCGGGACAAGGGATCCTACGAGCAGTACTTC; CDR3 protein: CASSDRDKGSYEQYF
V gene: TRBV20-1; J gene: TRBJ2-5; clone size: NA; D gene: TRBD2; CDR3 DNA: TGCAGTGCTAGGGGGGGGACCTACTCCCAAGAGACCCAGTACTTC; CDR3 protein: CSARGGTYSQETQYF
V gene: TRBV4-1; J gene: TRBJ2-1; clone size: NA; D gene: TRBD2; CDR3 DNA: TGCGCCAGCAGCCAAGTTGGTCAGAGCGGGGGGTACAATGAGCAGTTCTTC; CDR3 protein: CASSQVGQSGGYNEQFF
V gene: TRBV11-2; J gene: TRBJ2-3; clone size: NA; D gene: NA; CDR3 DNA: TGTGCCAGCAGCACCCGAACAGGGTTCGGCTCCGATACGCAGTATTTT; CDR3 protein: CASSTRTGFGSDTQYF
V gene: TRBV21-1; J gene: TRBJ2-7; clone size: few; D gene: NA; CDR3 DNA: TGTGCCAGCAGCAAGAGGGGTGGCCCCCCCGAGCAGTACTTC; CDR3 protein: CASSKRGGPPEQYF
V gene: TRBV29-1; J gene: TRBJ2-3; clone size: NA; D gene: NA; CDR3 DNA: TGCAGCGTTCCCAGGGGCTCTCTCGCCGCAGATACGCAGTATTTT; CDR3 protein: CSVPRGSLAADTQYF
V gene: TRBV4-3; J gene: TRBJ2-5; clone size: NA; D gene: TRBD2; CDR3 DNA: TGCGCCAGCAGCCAAGAGCTAGCGGGGGGGGATACGAGGGGAGAGACCCAGTACTTC; CDR3 protein: CASSQELAGGDTRGETQYF
V gene: TRBV7-7; J gene: TRBJ2-3; clone size: NA; D gene: NA; CDR3 DNA: TGTGCTAGCAGCTCCAGGGATAGCACAGATACGCAGTATTTT; CDR3 protein: CASSSRDSTDTQYF
V gene: TRBV29-1; J gene: TRBJ2-2; clone size: NA; D gene: TRBD1; CDR3 DNA: TGCAGCGTTTTGGGACAGAACACCGGGAAGCTGTTTTTT; CDR3 protein: CSVLGQNTGKLFF
V gene: TRBV3-1; J gene: TRBJ2-7; clone size: few; D gene: NA; CDR3 DNA: TGTGCCAGCAGCCAAGATCTTAACTCCTACGAGCAGTACTTC; CDR3 protein: CASSQDLNSYEQYF
V gene: TRBV7-9; J gene: TRBJ2-7; clone size: NA; D gene: NA; CDR3 DNA: TGTGCCAGCAGCTCTCTCGGTAGTCGGTACGAGCAGTACTTC; CDR3 protein: CASSSLGSRYEQYF
V gene: TRBV3-1; J gene: TRBJ1-2; clone size: NA; D gene: TRBD1; CDR3 DNA: TGTGCCAGCAAGGAGACAGGGGGCAATGGCTACACCTTC; CDR3 protein: CASKETGGNGYTF
V gene: TRBV7-6; J gene: TRBJ2-1; clone size: NA; D gene: TRBD2; CDR3 DNA: TGTGCCAGCAGCTTAGCGGTGGGACTAGCGGGAGCCTGGGAGCAGTTCTTC; CDR3 protein: CASSLAVGLAGAWEQFF
V gene: TRBV12-3/TRBV12-4; J gene: TRBJ2-3; clone size: NA; D gene: TRBD2; CDR3 DNA: TGTGCCAGCAGATCTAGCGGGGGGGCGCTCGATACGCAGTATTTT; CDR3 protein: CASRSSGGALDTQYF
V gene: TRBV7-2; J gene: TRBJ2-5; clone size: few; D gene: NA; CDR3 DNA: TGTGCCAGCAGCGTGCAGGTGATCCAAGAGACCCAGTACTTC; CDR3 protein: CASSVQVIQETQYF
V gene: TRBV4-2; J gene: TRBJ1-6; clone size: NA; D gene: NA; CDR3 DNA: TGTGCCAGCAGCCAAGACGGACCAAATTCACCCCTCCACTTT; CDR3 protein: CASSQDGPNSPLHF
V gene: TRBV12-3/TRBV12-4; J gene: TRBJ2-7; clone size: few; D gene: NA; CDR3 DNA: TGTGCCAGCATCAAAGGGGAGGAATCCTACGAGCAGTACTTC; CDR3 protein: CASIKGEESYEQYF
V gene: TRBV20-1; J gene: TRBJ2-3; clone size: few; D gene: TRBD2; CDR3 DNA: TGCAGTGCTAGTCGAGGACTAGCGGGGGGCACAGATACGCAGTATTTT; CDR3 protein: CSASRGLAGGTDTQYF
V gene: TRBV29-1; J gene: TRBJ2-5; clone size: few; D gene: NA; CDR3 DNA: TGCAGCGGGCGGACGGATCAGACGACCCAGTACTTC; CDR3 protein: CSGRTDQTTQYF
V gene: TRBV2; J gene: TRBJ2-7; clone size: NA; D gene: NA; CDR3 DNA: TGTGCCAGCGGTCTCCCAAGTGGGGACTTCTCCTACGAGCAGTACTTC; CDR3 protein: CASGLPSGDFSYEQYF
V gene: TRBV6-5; J gene: TRBJ2-7; clone size: NA; D gene: NA; CDR3 DNA: TGTGCCAGCAGTTACGGACGGCCGCGGCGGGATAACTCCTACGAGCAGTACTTC; CDR3 protein: CASSYGRPRRDNSYEQYF
V gene: TRBV20-1; J gene: TRBJ2-1; clone size: NA; D gene: TRBD2; CDR3 DNA: TGCAGTGCTACAAGGACCCCCTTGGGCGGGAGGGCCGACAATGAGCAGTTCTTC; CDR3 protein: CSATRTPLGGRADNEQFF
V gene: TRBV7-9; J gene: TRBJ2-7; clone size: NA; D gene: TRBD2; CDR3 DNA: TGTGCCAGCAGCTTAGAAGCCCCCGGGAGGACCTACGAGCAGTACTTC; CDR3 protein: CASSLEAPGRTYEQYF
V gene: TRBV4-1; J gene: TRBJ2-4; clone size: NA; D gene: TRBD1; CDR3 DNA: TGCGCCAGCAGCCAAGAGAGGCCCGGGACAGGGCTAAACATTCAGTACTTC; CDR3 protein: CASSQERPGTGLNIQYF
V gene: TRBV25-1; J gene: TRBJ1-2; clone size: NA; D gene: NA; CDR3 DNA: TGTGCCAGCAGTGGAGGGCCAGATGGCTACACCTTC; CDR3 protein: CASSGGPDGYTF
V gene: TRBV10-3; J gene: TRBJ1-4; clone size: few; D gene: NA; CDR3 DNA: TGTGCCATCAGTGGAGACCGCAACGAAAAACTGTTTTTT; CDR3 protein: CAISGDRNEKLFF
V gene: TRBV6-5; J gene: TRBJ2-1; clone size: NA; D gene: TRBD2; CDR3 DNA: TGTGCCAGCAGACCGACTAGCGGGAGTATCTACAATGAGCAGTTCTTC; CDR3 protein: CASRPTSGSIYNEQFF
V gene: TRBV10-3; J gene: TRBJ2-7; clone size: NA; D gene: NA; CDR3 DNA: TGTGCCATCAGTGCTGTACAGGGGGGGAATAGGTACGAGCAGTACTTC; CDR3 protein: CAISAVQGGNRYEQYF
V gene: TRBV4-2; J gene: TRBJ1-4; clone size: NA; D gene: NA; CDR3 DNA: TGTGCCAGCAGCCGACCCGCGGGAGGTAATGAAAAACTGTTTTTT; CDR3 protein: CASSRPAGGNEKLFF
V gene: TRBV29-1; J gene: TRBJ2-7; clone size: NA; D gene: TRBD1; CDR3 DNA: TGCAGCGTTGAAACCGGGACAGGGGACTACGAGCAGTACTTC; CDR3 protein: CSVETGTGDYEQYF
V gene: TRBV7-7; J gene: TRBJ2-5; clone size: NA; D gene: TRBD2; CDR3 DNA: TGTGCTAGCAGCTTAGCGGGGGGGGAGAGCCAAGAGACCCAGTACTTC; CDR3 protein: CASSLAGGESQETQYF
V gene: TRBV12-3/TRBV12-4; J gene: TRBJ1-4; clone size: NA; D gene: NA; CDR3 DNA: TGTGCCAGCAGTTTACGGGAATATAGGGAAAAACTGTTTTTT; CDR3 protein: CASSLREYREKLFF
V gene: TRBV4-3; J gene: TRBJ1-1; clone size: few; D gene: NA; CDR3 DNA: TGCGCCAGCAGCCAAATTGGGGGCACTGAAGCTTTCTTT; CDR3 protein: CASSQIGGTEAFF
V gene: TRBV13; J gene: TRBJ2-3; clone size: NA; D gene: TRBD1; CDR3 DNA: TGTGCCAGCAGCTTTCCGGGACAGGGAGCCCCAGATACGCAGTATTTT; CDR3 protein: CASSFPGQGAPDTQYF
V gene: TRBV11-2; J gene: TRBJ2-3; clone size: NA; D gene: TRBD2; CDR3 DNA: TGTGCCAGCAGCCCCCGGGGTAGCGGGGATTCCACAGATACGCAGTATTTT; CDR3 protein: CASSPRGSGDSTDTQYF